These T cell receptor beta chains were read from a single sample in a study of a mutant IDH1 vaccine in newly diagnosed glioma. The data were produced by immunoSEQ multiplex PCR, yet TCRdb's version contains in-frame clones alone and is incomplete. The sample lists around 38,000 clones; about 86% were seen once. No antigen has been assigned to these receptors. Sequencing used PBMCs, obtained from a glioma patient whose treatment included an IDH1 peptide vaccine. The receptor source for this set is a man aged 25-45 years with glioma. The CDR3 runs from the conserved cysteine through the conserved F or W. A D gene is named only where the DNA matches it firmly. The listing skips clone size in some rows; elsewhere it reads once, few, many or a size class.

V	size	J	D	DNA	CDR3
TRBV5-6	-	TRBJ2-2	-	TGTGCCAGCAGCTTGGGCGGGGCAGGAGTCTCCGGGGAGCTGTTTTTT	CASSLGGAGVSGELFF
TRBV30	-	TRBJ1-2	-	TGTGCCTACCATAACTATGGCTACACCTTC	CAYHNYGYTF
TRBV5-5	-	TRBJ1-1	-	TGTGCCAGCAGCCTGTTGCTGGGGGCTGAAGCTTTCTTT	CASSLLLGAEAFF
TRBV30	-	TRBJ1-2	-	TGTGCCTGGAGTCTTACAGGGTCGGACTATGGCTACACCTTC	CAWSLTGSDYGYTF
TRBV28	-	TRBJ2-7	-	TGTGCCAGCTCCCTGACGAGCTACGAGCAGTACTTC	CASSLTSYEQYF
TRBV19	-	TRBJ1-3	TRBD1	TGTGCCAGTAGGCAGGGGGCTGGAAACACCATATATTTT	CASRQGAGNTIYF
TRBV6-1	-	TRBJ2-1	TRBD2	TGTGCCAGCAGGGAGACTAGCGATAACAATGAGCAGTTCTTC	CASRETSDNNEQFF
TRBV7-8	-	TRBJ2-6	-	TGTGCCAGCAGCTTAGCATGGGGGGCCAACGTCCTGACTTTC	CASSLAWGANVLTF
TRBV9	-	TRBJ2-7	TRBD1	TGTGCCAGCAGCGTAGCTTCAGGGGGTGCCTACGAGCAGTACTTC	CASSVASGGAYEQYF
TRBV11-2	-	TRBJ1-1	TRBD1	TGTGCCAGCAGCCGGGGGACAGGGATGAACACTGAAGCTTTCTTT	CASSRGTGMNTEAFF
TRBV6-6	-	TRBJ2-3	-	TGTGCCAGCAGTTACTCACCGAAACAACAGACAGATACGCAGTATTTT	CASSYSPKQQTDTQYF
TRBV29-1	-	TRBJ2-5	-	TGCAGCGTTGAAGATTCAGTAGGCTCAGAGACCCAGTACTTC	CSVEDSVGSETQYF
TRBV19	few	TRBJ1-5	-	TGTGCCAGTACTACTCGGGAGGGAGAAGGTCAGCCCCAGCATTTT	CASTTREGEGQPQHF
TRBV27	-	TRBJ2-7	TRBD1	TGTGCCAGCAGTTTACGGACAGGGGGCTACGAGCAGTACTTC	CASSLRTGGYEQYF
TRBV5-1	-	TRBJ1-3	-	TGCGCCAGCAGCTTGAGTGGATCTGGAAACACCATATATTTT	CASSLSGSGNTIYF
TRBV9	-	TRBJ2-7	TRBD2	TGTGCCAGCACCAAGGGAGGGACCGTCTCCTACGAGCAGTACTTC	CASTKGGTVSYEQYF
TRBV30	-	TRBJ1-2	-	TGTGCCTGGAGCCTCGGGTCTTTAACCACCTATGGCTACACCTTC	CAWSLGSLTTYGYTF
TRBV6-4	once	TRBJ1-1	-	TGTGCCAGCAGTGAATCTCAGGAAACTGAAGCTTTCTTT	CASSESQETEAFF
TRBV7-3	once	TRBJ2-1	-	TGTGCCAGCAGCCCCCTTGGGGGGGCCTCCTACAATGAGCAGTTCTTC	CASSPLGGASYNEQFF
TRBV27	-	TRBJ2-3	TRBD2	TGTGCCAGCGGGAGACTAGCGGGAGGAATTACAGATACGCAGTATTTT	CASGRLAGGITDTQYF
TRBV7-9	-	TRBJ1-4	TRBD1	TGTGCCAGCAGCCTGGGACAGGGGAATGAAAAACTGTTTTTT	CASSLGQGNEKLFF
TRBV6-5	-	TRBJ2-2	-	TGTGCCAGCAAGGAAGGGGGGAAGAACACCGGGGAGCTGTTTTTT	CASKEGGKNTGELFF
TRBV5-1	few	TRBJ2-5	-	TGCGCCAGCAGCTTGTCAGGGATCGAAGAGACCCAGTACTTC	CASSLSGIEETQYF
TRBV30	once	TRBJ2-3	TRBD1	TGTGCCTGGAGTGTACAGGGGGCAGATACGCAGTATTTT	CAWSVQGADTQYF
TRBV27	-	TRBJ1-5	-	TGTGCCAGCCGTACCCTGGGGGGTAATCAGCCCCAGCATTTT	CASRTLGGNQPQHF
TRBV5-1	-	TRBJ1-1	TRBD1	TGCGCCAGCAGCTTGGGGGACAGGGCAGGCACTGAAGCTTTCTTT	CASSLGDRAGTEAFF
TRBV19	few	TRBJ1-1	-	TGTGCCAGTAGTATAGGACAGGAGAACACTGAAGCTTTCTTT	CASSIGQENTEAFF
TRBV5-1	-	TRBJ1-2	TRBD1	TGCGCCAGCAGCGAACAGGGGGCACACTATGGCTACACCTTC	CASSEQGAHYGYTF
TRBV4-1	once	TRBJ1-1	-	TGCGCCAGCAGCCCCCGACAGCCGAACACTGAAGCTTTCTTT	CASSPRQPNTEAFF
TRBV6-4	-	TRBJ1-2	-	TGTGCCAGCACCCAGGAAGCGGGCAGGGGCAGTGGCTACACCTTC	CASTQEAGRGSGYTF
TRBV5-1	-	TRBJ2-7	-	TGCGCCAGCAGCCCGGCGTCGGTTCCCCCCTACGAGCAGTACTTC	CASSPASVPPYEQYF
TRBV2	-	TRBJ2-3	TRBD2	TGTGCCAGCAGTGATTTTGGTCTAGCGGGCACAGATACGCAGTATTTT	CASSDFGLAGTDTQYF
TRBV6-5	few	TRBJ1-1	TRBD1	TGTGCCAGCAGGACAGGGGGGAACACTGAAGCTTTCTTT	CASRTGGNTEAFF
TRBV5-4	-	TRBJ1-4	-	TGTGCCAGCAGCTTTTCAACTAATGAAAAACTGTTTTTT	CASSFSTNEKLFF
TRBV6-6	-	TRBJ1-6	-	TGTGCCAGCAGTTATCTGGGATCACCCCTCCACTTT	CASSYLGSPLHF
TRBV30	-	TRBJ2-3	-	TGTGCCTTTATTCCCCGTCTCGATACGCAGTATTTT	CAFIPRLDTQYF
TRBV19	-	TRBJ2-1	-	TGTGCCAGTAGTATAGTAGGACTCTCATATGACAATGAGCAGTTCTTC	CASSIVGLSYDNEQFF
TRBV5-1	-	TRBJ1-4	-	TGCGCCAGCAGCCCACCCAACCAGGGATCTAATGAAAAACTGTTTTTT	CASSPPNQGSNEKLFF
TRBV9	few	TRBJ1-1	-	TGTGCCAGCAGCGTAGCGTCGTATGGGTACACTGAAGCTTTCTTT	CASSVASYGYTEAFF
TRBV29-1	-	TRBJ1-1	-	TGCAGCGTTGAGATAGGAAGGAACACTGAAGCTTTCTTT	CSVEIGRNTEAFF
TRBV15	-	TRBJ2-1	TRBD2	TGTGCCACCAGCAGAGATCTCGGGACTAGCCCTGAGCAGTTCTTC	CATSRDLGTSPEQFF
TRBV5-1	-	TRBJ1-4	-	TGCGCCAGCAGCCCCGAGGGGGGGACGTGGGAAAAACTGTTTTTT	CASSPEGGTWEKLFF
TRBV28	once	TRBJ2-7	TRBD2	TGTGCCAGCAGTACGACTAGCGCGAGTTACGAGCAGTACTTC	CASSTTSASYEQYF
TRBV4-1	few	TRBJ1-5	-	TGCGCCAGCAGCCAAGATCCGGGTGGGGGTCAGCCCCAGCATTTT	CASSQDPGGGQPQHF
TRBV25-1	-	TRBJ1-3	-	TGTGCCAGCAGTGAGAATGCCGGAAACACCATATATTTT	CASSENAGNTIYF
TRBV5-1	once	TRBJ2-3	TRBD1	TGCGCCAGCAGCCCGCTAGGGACAGGTCCGGCAGATACGCAGTATTTT	CASSPLGTGPADTQYF
TRBV4-1	-	TRBJ1-1	TRBD1	TGCGCCAGCAGCCAAGTACAGGGGGCGATAACTGAAGCTTTCTTT	CASSQVQGAITEAFF
TRBV30	-	TRBJ2-5	TRBD2	TGTGCCTGGAGTGCGGGACTAGCGGTTCCAGGAACCCAGTACTTC	CAWSAGLAVPGTQYF
TRBV30	-	TRBJ2-5	-	TGTGCCTGGAGTCGCGGCAACATCTTGTACCAAGAGACCCAGTACTTC	CAWSRGNILYQETQYF
TRBV6-6	-	TRBJ1-5	-	TGTGCCAGCAGTTACGCTCAGGGACGGGGCAATCAGCCCCAGCATTTT	CASSYAQGRGNQPQHF
TRBV5-4	-	TRBJ2-6	-	TGTGCCAGCAGCTTGGATTTGGAGTCCGGGGCCAACGTCCTGACTTTC	CASSLDLESGANVLTF